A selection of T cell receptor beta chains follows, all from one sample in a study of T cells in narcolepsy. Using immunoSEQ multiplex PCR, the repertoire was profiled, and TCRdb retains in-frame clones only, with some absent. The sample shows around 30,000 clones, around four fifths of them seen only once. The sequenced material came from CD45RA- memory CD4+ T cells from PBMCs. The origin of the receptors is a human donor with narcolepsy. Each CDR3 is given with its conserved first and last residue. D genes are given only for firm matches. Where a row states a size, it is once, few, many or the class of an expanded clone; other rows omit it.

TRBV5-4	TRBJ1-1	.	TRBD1	CASSSTGAGLDTEAFF	TGTGCCAGCAGCTCCACAGGGGCGGGTTTAGACACTGAAGCTTTCTTT
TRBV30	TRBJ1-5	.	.	CAWSASSLGLSDQPQHF	TGTGCCTGGAGTGCATCCTCTCTGGGTCTTTCAGATCAGCCCCAGCATTTT
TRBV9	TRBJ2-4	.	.	CASSVGAGLAKNIQYF	TGTGCCAGCAGCGTAGGGGCCGGTCTAGCCAAAAACATTCAGTACTTC
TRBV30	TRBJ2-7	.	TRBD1	CAWSKYGTGDPYEQYF	TGTGCCTGGAGCAAATATGGGACAGGGGATCCCTACGAGCAGTACTTC
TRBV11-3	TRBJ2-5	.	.	CASSAGSLMETQYF	TGTGCCAGCAGTGCAGGGTCCCTCATGGAGACCCAGTACTTC
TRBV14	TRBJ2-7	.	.	CASSQDKGPSYEQYF	TGTGCCAGCAGCCAAGATAAAGGCCCGTCCTACGAGCAGTACTTC
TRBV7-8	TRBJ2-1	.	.	CASSLGGAGSGAQFF	TGTGCCAGCAGCTTAGGGGGAGCGGGGTCGGGGGCGCAGTTCTTC
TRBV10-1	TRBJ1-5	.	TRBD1	CATDNYGQGWQPQHF	TGCGCCACCGACAACTATGGACAGGGGTGGCAGCCCCAGCATTTT
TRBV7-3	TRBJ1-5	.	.	CASSSPGLVGSNQPQHF	TGTGCCAGCAGCTCCCCGGGCCTAGTGGGGAGCAATCAGCCCCAGCATTTT
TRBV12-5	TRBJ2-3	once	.	CASGLGGHRADTQYF	TGTGCTAGTGGTTTGGGTGGACATCGGGCAGATACGCAGTATTTT
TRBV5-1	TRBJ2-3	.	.	CASSLELPGDTQYF	TGCGCCAGCAGCTTGGAGCTACCTGGGGATACGCAGTATTTT
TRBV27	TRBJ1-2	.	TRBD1	CASSLNQGVGNGYTF	TGTGCCAGCAGTTTAAATCAGGGGGTTGGGAATGGCTACACCTTC
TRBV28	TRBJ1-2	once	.	CASSLGGAAGRYTF	TGTGCCAGCAGTTTAGGGGGTGCCGCGGGACGCTACACCTTC
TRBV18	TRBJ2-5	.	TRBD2	CASSPIAGGSQETQYF	TGTGCCAGCTCACCAATAGCGGGGGGGAGCCAAGAGACCCAGTACTTC
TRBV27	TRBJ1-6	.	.	CASSLGGVFVNSPLHF	TGTGCCAGCAGTTTAGGAGGGGTTTTCGTTAATTCACCCCTCCACTTT
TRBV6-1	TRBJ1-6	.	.	CASSDGNSPLHF	TGTGCCAGCAGTGATGGTAATTCACCCCTCCACTTT
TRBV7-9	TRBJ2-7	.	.	CAVPGDGYEQYF	TGTGCCGTCCCGGGTGATGGGTACGAGCAGTACTTC
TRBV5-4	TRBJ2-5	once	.	CASSSEGGVETQYF	TGTGCCAGCAGCAGCGAGGGGGGCGTTGAGACCCAGTACTTC
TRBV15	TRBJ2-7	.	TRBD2	CATSRGGGGQYEQYF	TGTGCCACCAGCAGAGGGGGCGGGGGGCAATACGAGCAGTACTTC
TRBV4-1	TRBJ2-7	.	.	CASSRLPEGLGYEQYF	TGCGCCAGCAGCCGACTACCAGAGGGGCTAGGGTACGAGCAGTACTTC
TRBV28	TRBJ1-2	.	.	CASEDLEDGYTF	TGTGCCAGCGAAGACCTCGAAGATGGCTACACCTTC
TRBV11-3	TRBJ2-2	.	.	CASSLVWGGELFF	TGTGCCAGCAGCTTAGTCTGGGGAGGGGAGCTGTTTTTT
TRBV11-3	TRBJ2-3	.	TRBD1	CASSSIFGDSSTDTQYF	TGTGCCAGCAGCTCCATATTTGGGGACAGTAGCACAGATACGCAGTATTTT
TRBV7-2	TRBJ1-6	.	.	CASSSGDYNSPLHF	TGTGCCAGCAGCTCAGGAGACTATAATTCACCCCTCCACTTT
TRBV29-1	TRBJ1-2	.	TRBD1	CSVDPQGGLWGYTF	TGCAGCGTTGATCCCCAGGGGGGTCTTTGGGGCTACACCTTC
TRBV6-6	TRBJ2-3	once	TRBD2	CASSYAPSGGTDTQYF	TGTGCCAGCAGTTACGCACCTAGCGGGGGCACAGATACGCAGTATTTT
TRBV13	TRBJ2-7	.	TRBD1	CASSTGQGTYEQYF	TGTGCCAGCAGCACGGGACAGGGGACCTACGAGCAGTACTTC
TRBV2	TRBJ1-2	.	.	CASSEGDYGYTF	TGTGCCAGCAGTGAAGGGGACTATGGCTACACCTTC
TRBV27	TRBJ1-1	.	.	CASSPGAVPAGEAFF	TGTGCCAGCAGTCCCGGAGCGGTGCCCGCCGGCGAGGCTTTCTTT
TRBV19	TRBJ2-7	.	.	CASSIQNNREQYF	TGTGCCAGTAGTATACAGAACAACCGCGAGCAGTACTTC
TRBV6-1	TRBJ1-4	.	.	CASTAGSNEKLFF	TGTGCCAGCACCGCAGGGTCTAATGAAAAACTGTTTTTT
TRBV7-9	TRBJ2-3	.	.	CASSLAQSTDTQYF	TGTGCCAGCAGCTTAGCGCAGAGCACAGATACGCAGTATTTT
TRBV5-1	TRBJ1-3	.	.	CASSRLGQATSGNTIYF	TGCGCCAGCAGCCGACTGGGGCAGGCTACCTCTGGAAACACCATATATTTT
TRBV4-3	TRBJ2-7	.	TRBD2	CASSHAGTSGAGEQYF	TGCGCCAGCAGCCACGCTGGGACTAGCGGGGCAGGGGAGCAGTACTTC
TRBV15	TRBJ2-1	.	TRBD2	CATSREIRTLRGNYNEQFF	TGTGCCACCAGCAGAGAAATTCGGACGCTGCGGGGGAACTACAATGAGCAGTTCTTC
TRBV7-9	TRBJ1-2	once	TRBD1	CASSLGAAGQRSNYGYTF	TGTGCCAGCAGCTTAGGGGCCGCGGGACAGAGATCTAACTATGGCTACACCTTC
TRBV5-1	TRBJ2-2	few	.	CASSLSSDTGELFF	TGCGCCAGCAGCTTGTCGTCGGACACCGGGGAGCTGTTTTTT
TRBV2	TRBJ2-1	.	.	CASSDSRLSYNEQFF	TGTGCCAGCAGTGACTCTCGGTTATCCTACAATGAGCAGTTCTTC
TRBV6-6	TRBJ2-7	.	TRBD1	CASSGDRGFSYEQYF	TGTGCCAGCAGTGGGGACAGGGGGTTTTCCTACGAGCAGTACTTC
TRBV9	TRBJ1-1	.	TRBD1	CASSGTGGVNTEAFF	TGTGCCAGCAGCGGGACAGGGGGCGTGAACACTGAAGCTTTCTTT
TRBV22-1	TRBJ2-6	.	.	CPGSNGGSEQSRANVLTF	TGTCCTGGGAGTAACGGAGGAAGCGAACAAAGTCGGGCCAACGTCCTGACTTTC
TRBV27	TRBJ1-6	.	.	CASSYTTYNSPLHF	TGTGCCAGCAGTTACACCACCTATAATTCACCCCTCCACTTT
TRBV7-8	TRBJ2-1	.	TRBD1	CASSPGGPNEQFF	TGTGCCAGCAGCCCAGGGGGTCCCAATGAGCAGTTCTTC
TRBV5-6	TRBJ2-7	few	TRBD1	CASSSDRGVGEQYF	TGTGCCAGCAGCTCGGACAGGGGAGTTGGCGAGCAGTACTTC
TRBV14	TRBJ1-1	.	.	CASSQAGRGYDTEAFF	TGTGCCAGCAGCCAAGCGGGGAGGGGGTATGACACTGAAGCTTTCTTT
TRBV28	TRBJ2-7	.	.	CASKAPTEQYF	TGTGCCAGCAAAGCTCCCACCGAGCAGTACTTC
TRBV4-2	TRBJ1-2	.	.	CASSSITGTGGYTF	TGTGCCAGCAGTTCGATAACAGGGACGGGGGGCTACACCTTC
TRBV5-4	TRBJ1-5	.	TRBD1	CASSFGGGTGLNSNQPQHF	TGTGCCAGCAGCTTCGGGGGCGGGACAGGCCTTAATAGCAATCAGCCCCAGCATTTT
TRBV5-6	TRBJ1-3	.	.	CASSFQSSGNTIYF	TGTGCCAGCAGCTTTCAGAGCTCTGGAAACACCATATATTTT